One and the same sample provided the 7 T cell receptor beta chains below, sequenced in a study of beta chain features in type 1 diabetes. The study, taken as a whole, reports: In every one of the four CD4+ subsets, TCRB CDR3s were moderately but significantly shorter in Type 1 diabetes patients.

These receptors lack a known antigen. Isolated RNA was reverse transcribed in full, so expressed TCRB transcripts were sequenced. Generated by immunoSEQ multiplex PCR, the TCRdb table keeps only in-frame clones and is missing some. The data contain 600,000 or so clones, roughly 12% of them singletons. Sequences were obtained from naive CD4+ T cells from blood. The origin of the receptors is a man aged 25-40 years with type 1 diabetes.

V and J are TRBV29-1 and TRBJ2-7; 7 positions match TRBD2. With V trimmed by 5 bases and J by 4 bases, 17 bases remained unmatched. Germline V gene lookup returns CDR1 SQVTM and CDR2 ANQGSEA. The CDR3 has 16 amino acids. The CDR3, as DNA: TGCAGCGTTTTAAGATTCAGGCGGTCAGCGGGGTACGAGCAGTACTTC. It codes for CSVLRFRRSAGYEQYF.

This chain joins TRBV9 and TRBJ2-5; 9 nucleotides agree with TRBD1. The CDR3 has 15 amino acids. The germline V gene encodes CDR1 SGDLS and CDR2 YYNGEE. The V segment lost 3 bases and the J segment 6 bases; nucleotides outside the gene matches: 9. CDR3 loop: CASSGSGTGTKTQYF. CDR3 nucleotide sequence: TGTGCCAGCAGCGGGTCAGGGACAGGGACGAAGACCCAGTACTTC.

This chain connects TRBV9 to TRBJ2-7; the D gene is possibly TRBD1 (7 bases). V was clipped by 0 bases and J by 2 bases, with 15 bases between them. The CDR3 extends over 16 amino acids. CDR1 is SGDLS, CDR2 YYNGEE, per germline. The CDR3 sequence is CASSVATGDSPYEQYF. DNA for the CDR3: TGTGCCAGCAGCGTAGCTACAGGGGACTCGCCCTACGAGCAGTACTTC.

This clone has more than one count but fewer than ten. V is TRBV19 and J is TRBJ2-6, with a weak D call TRBD2 (5 bases). Germline V gives CDR1 LNHDA, CDR2 SQIVND (reference sequence). CDR3 length: 16 amino acids. V lost 1 base, J lost 0 bases, and 7 bases lay in between. The CDR3 DNA reads TGTGCCAGTAGTATAGGAGCGGACTCTGGGGCCAACGTCCTGACTTTC. Its translation: CASSIGADSGANVLTF. Based on the CDR3 plus reference TRBV19 and TRBJ2-6, the full variable domain is DGGITQSPKYLFRKEGQNVTLSCEQNLNHDAMYWYRQDPGQGLRLIYYSQIVNDFQKGDIAEGYSVSREKKESFPLTVTSAQKNPTAFYLCASSIGADSGANVLTFGAGSRLTVL.

V usage is TRBV9 and J usage is TRBJ2-2, with 7 bases matching TRBD2. Unmatched junction bases numbered 6, after V lost 3 bases and J lost 1 base. The CDR3 contains 16 residues. The V gene's germline CDR1 is SGDLS and CDR2 YYNGEE. CDR3 in DNA: TGTGCCAGCAGCGCAGTCGGCGGGGGGAACACCGGGGAGCTGTTTTTT. This encodes CASSAVGGGNTGELFF.

The chain employs TRBV5-1 and TRBJ1-1, with TRBD1 identical over 7 bases. The CDR3 covers 15 residues. Losses at the gene ends were 2 bases for V and 4 bases for J; bases not matched to a gene: 8. Germline lookup yields CDR1 SGHRS and CDR2 YFSETQ. This chain's CDR3 is CASSFDRVVATEAFF. CDR3 nucleotides: TGCGCCAGCAGCTTTGACAGGGTTGTAGCCACTGAAGCTTTCTTT.

This clone was counted between two and nine times. The rearrangement links TRBV30 to TRBJ2-5; TRBD1 matches at 7 bases. V was pared by 5 bases and J by 13 bases, with 37 bases of the junction left unmatched. This CDR3 has 20 residues. From germline, CDR1 is GTSNPN and CDR2 SVGIG (reference sequence). The CDR3 DNA is TGTGCCTGGGCAGAAGCGTCCGGGACAGTTCCTATTTTTTCGGGATATGATCGGTACTTC. Residues: CAWAEASGTVPIFSGYDRYF.